This T cell receptor (beta chain) is drawn from a study of blood T cell repertoires in COVID-19. Background on the study: Sources were T cells, B-cell-depleted T cells, or PBMCs; the material itself was cDNA or gDNA.

J lost 4 bases, V lost 1 base, and 0 bases had no gene match. Germline CDR1 SNHLY, CDR2 FYNNEI. There are 14 residues in the CDR3. Each recovered donor of Cohort 3 presented with two negative PCRs, clearance, or symptom resolution. Study processing details: For nucleated cells, counts were estimated from reference gene primer amplification. Sequenced by immunoSEQ multiplex PCR; TCRdb stores in-frame clones only, minus some. That table furnishes V, J and clone size, whereas the DNA furnished D and trimming. The sample includes 310,000 or so clones, about nine tenths of them seen just once. This clonotype was obtained from a young woman who had recovered from COVID-19. The chain uses TRBV2 and TRBJ1-5; 8 nucleotides agree with TRBD1. Sequencing was done on a sample of PBMCs or T cells enriched from blood (not recorded which). The CDR3 sequence is CASSEDRGNQPQHF. The DNA of the CDR3 is TGTGCCAGCAGTGAAGACAGGGGGAATCAGCCCCAGCATTTT.